This is a list of T cell receptor beta chains from one sample in a study of tumor and adjacent non-tumor tissue in lung cancer. TCRdb passed the multiplex PCR reads through MiXCR, listing each CDR3 protein once. This sample yields about 93,000 distinct CDR3 sequences, of which less than 75% are seen a single time; approximately 16% belongs to the top ten. Source material: lung tumor tissue. These TCRs come from a man in his sixties with non-small cell lung cancer. The CDR3 runs from the conserved cysteine through the conserved F or W. The D gene is left open where the match is weak. Clone size is stated in some rows and not others, as once, few, many or a class when expanded.

abundance	d_gene	v_gene	j_gene	CDR3nt	CDR3aa
large	.	TRBV11-1	TRBJ1-1	TGTGCCAGCAGCTTGAAGAGGGGCCCGGACACTGAAGCTTTCTTT	CASSLKRGPDTEAFF
.	.	TRBV11-2	TRBJ1-2	TGTGCCAGCAGCTATTGCAGGCTTAACTATGGCTACACCTTC	CASSYCRLNYGYTF
once	.	TRBV5-1	TRBJ2-1	TGCGCCAGCAGCTTGCGTTTAGCGGAAACTTACAATGAGCAGTTCTTC	CASSLRLAETYNEQFF
many	.	TRBV20-1	TRBJ1-3	TGCAGTGCAACTCCAAACTCTGGAAACACCATATATTTT	CSATPNSGNTIYF
once	TRBD1	TRBV20-1	TRBJ2-3	TGCAGTGCAGAGGACAGGGGAGGCACGGATACGCAGTATTTT	CSAEDRGGTDTQYF
few	.	TRBV20-1	TRBJ2-1	TGCAGTGCTAGAGATCATCTAAGTGGGAGACATGAGCGGTTCTTC	CSARDHLSGRHERFF
.	.	TRBV29-1	TRBJ1-1	TGCAGCGTTGTTGAATTCGGGGGAATGAACACTGAAGCTTTCTTT	CSVVEFGGMNTEAFF
few	TRBD1	TRBV10-3	TRBJ1-2	TGTGCCATCATTGGGGACAGGGACTATGGCTACGCCTTC	CAIIGDRDYGYAF
once	TRBD1	TRBV7-9	TRBJ2-7	TGTGTCGGCTGCCAAGGCGGCACGGACAGGCTACCATTTTACGAGCAGTACTTC	CVGCQGGTDRLPFYEQYF
.	TRBD1	TRBV20-1	TRBJ2-3	TGCAGTGCTGATGGGACAGGGCCAGATACGCAGTATTTT	CSADGTGPDTQYF
.	TRBD1	TRBV20-1	TRBJ2-7	TGCAGTGCTACCGGACAGGGGGCGAACCTGAGCTCCTACGAGCAGTACTTC	CSATGQGANLSSYEQYF
many	TRBD2	TRBV7-9	TRBJ2-1	TGTGCCAGCAGGCGGGGGGGGAACAATGAGCAGTTCTTC	CASRRGGNNEQFF
.	.	TRBV2	TRBJ1-5	TGTGCCAGCAGTGAAGAAGGGTATAGCAATCAGCCCCAGCATTTT	CASSEEGYSNQPQHF
many	.	TRBV29-1	TRBJ1-3	TGCAGCGTTGCGGTACCAAGCTATTCCTCTGGAAACACCATATATTTT	CSVAVPSYSSGNTIYF
many	TRBD1	TRBV4-1	TRBJ2-3	TGCGCCAGCAGCCAACTTGGCGGGACAGGGCCTACAGATACGCAGTATTTT	CASSQLGGTGPTDTQYF
.	.	TRBV2	TRBJ2-7	TGTGCCAGCAGTGAGGAGTACGAGCAGCACTTC	CASSEEYEQHF
.	TRBD1	TRBV5-1	TRBJ2-5	TGCGCCAGCAGATTGTGGACAGGAGAGACCCAGTACTTC	CASRLWTGETQYF
.	TRBD2	TRBV28	TRBJ2-1	TGTGCCAGCAGCGACCCGAGACTAGCAGGAGTAAATGAGCAGTTCTTC	CASSDPRLAGVNEQFF
.	TRBD1	TRBV6-5	TRBJ2-3	TGTGCCAACACTAAAGAACAGGGGGATACGCAGTATTTT	CANTKEQGDTQYF
many	.	TRBV30	TRBJ1-1	TGTGCCTGGAGTCCTATAGGTGAAGCTTTCTTT	CAWSPIGEAFF
.	.	TRBV25-1	TRBJ2-5	TGTGCCAGCAGTGGGGACATGGGGAAACTAGAGACCCAGTACTTC	CASSGDMGKLETQYF
many	.	TRBV7-8	TRBJ2-2	TGTGCCAGCAGCTTAGGCCGGACAACGAACACCGGGGAGCTGTTTTTT	CASSLGRTTNTGELFF
few	.	TRBV2	TRBJ2-2	TGTGCCAGCAGCATTAGCGGTACCGGGGAGCTGTTTTTT	CASSISGTGELFF
.	.	TRBV18	TRBJ2-3	TGTGCCAGCTCACCACGTTCGGAAGGAACAGATACGCAGTATTTT	CASSPRSEGTDTQYF
.	.	TRBV20-1	TRBJ2-3	TGCATTGCTAGTTTCGGTGTGTCAGATACGCAGTATTTT	CIASFGVSDTQYF
.	.	TRBV2	TRBJ2-7	TGTGTCAGCGAACTCACCTACGAGCAGTACTTC	CVSELTYEQYF
few	.	TRBV4-1	TRBJ2-3	TGCGCCAGCGGACAAGTAGGCGGATCTGGAGATACGCAGTATTTT	CASGQVGGSGDTQYF
.	.	TRBV6-5	TRBJ2-3	TGTGCCAACACCGGACTATGGGATGATACGAAGTATTTT	CANTGLWDDTKYF
.	TRBD2	TRBV4-2	TRBJ2-3	TGTGCCAGTAGCCGTCTAGCGGGGGGCACAGATACGCAGTGTTTT	CASSRLAGGTDTQCF
.	.	TRBV4-3	TRBJ2-6	TGCGCGAGCAGCAAAACGGGTGGGGCATGGGCTGTCTCTGGGGCCAACGTCCTGACTTTC	CASSKTGGAWAVSGANVLTF
.	.	TRBV6-6	TRBJ1-2	TGTGCCAGCAGTTTGGCATTAACTACGGACACCGGGTCGAACTACTACACCTTC	CASSLALTTDTGSNYYTF
many	.	TRBV6-1	TRBJ2-3	TGTGCCAGCGGCCCTTACCCGTCGAGCACAGATACGCAGTATTTT	CASGPYPSSTDTQYF
.	.	TRBV11-2	TRBJ2-7	TGTGCCAGCAGCCGAGGACGGTCCTACGAGCAGTACTTC	CASSRGRSYEQYF
many	.	TRBV29-1	TRBJ2-7	TGCAGCGTTGCGTCAGCCTCCTACGAGCAGTACTTC	CSVASASYEQYF
.	.	TRBV4-3	TRBJ1-6	TGCGCCAGCAACCAAGATGCCTCCTCGGGTTCGCCCCTCCACTTT	CASNQDASSGSPLHF
.	.	TRBV25-1	TRBJ2-7	TGTACCAGCAGTGGGGCGACAGAAAGATTCTCCTACGAGCAGTACTTC	CTSSGATERFSYEQYF
.	.	TRBV2	TRBJ2-3	TGTGCCAGCAGTGAAACAGTGCACACAGATACGCAGTATTTT	CASSETVHTDTQYF
.	.	TRBV25-1	TRBJ2-7	TGTGCCTACAGCGGTAGGGCGGGTACCTACGAGCAGTACTTC	CAYSGRAGTYEQYF
few	TRBD2	TRBV12-3/TRBV12-4	TRBJ2-2	TGTGCCAGCAGTTGGGGGGGTGGGCCCTCCGGGGAGCTGTTTTTT	CASSWGGGPSGELFF
many	TRBD2	TRBV29-1	TRBJ2-1	TGCAGCGTTTTACTAGCGGCCTACAATGAGCAGTTCTTC	CSVLLAAYNEQFF
.	.	TRBV19	TRBJ2-7	TGTGCCAGTAGTATACAGGACTACGAGCAGTACTTC	CASSIQDYEQYF
once	TRBD1	TRBV6-1	TRBJ2-5	TGTGCCAGCAGACGGAGGACCGGGACAGGGGTCGAAGAGACCCAATACTTC	CASRRRTGTGVEETQYF
few	.	TRBV5-1	TRBJ1-2	TGCGCCAGCAGCTCCTCGGTCTCCCTAGGTGGCTACACCTTC	CASSSSVSLGGYTF
.	.	TRBV6-5	TRBJ1-1	TGCGCCAGCAGCCGGGTTGGGGCTGAAGTTTTCTTT	CASSRVGAEVFF
many	TRBD1	TRBV5-1	TRBJ1-4	TGCGCCAGCAGCCAGGGGGCGGCTAATGAAAAACTGTTTTTT	CASSQGAANEKLFF